Described below is a single TCR beta chain sequence and its context. Antigen: not known. This sample stems from a study of T-cell reconstitution after alpha-beta-depleted transplantation in children. General study findings and limits: The main origin of T-cell counts and diversity one year after transplant was newly produced T cells. Reportedly, alpha-beta T cells present about two months post-transplant originated from several hundred expanded clones of graft origin.

Preparation of the TCRbeta library involved a method that used unique molecular identifiers. TCRdb called the PCR reads again in MiXCR, with one record for every CDR3 protein. Found here are around 440,000 distinct CDR3 sequences, roughly 17% of them singletons; the top ten hold over 25%. The CDR3 is made up of 16 amino acids. Trimming at V came to 1 base and at J to 5 bases, leaving 9 bases not matched to a gene. Germline V lookup: CDR1 LGHDT, CDR2 YNNKEL (reference sequence). Source: PBMCs, mostly from graft donor cells, taken 360 days after TCRalphabeta/CD19-depleted stem cell transplant. The chain carries TRBV3-1 and TRBJ2-5, with 8 bases matching TRBD2. This receptor was identified in a boy under three years old who had a stem cell transplant for Wiskott-Aldrich syndrome, so the T cells may come from the graft donor. CDR3 sequence (DNA): TGTGCCAGCAGCCAAGGCCGGGGGGGGTCACGGGAGACCCAGTACTTC. It codes for CASSQGRGGSRETQYF.